The 15 T cell receptor beta chains listed next were all sequenced from one sample in a study of blood T cells in healthy people across ages. Using a J-beta primer mix together with a sample-barcoded 5' primer, a second PCR was run for roughly 6 to 12 cycles. TCRdb reanalysed the 5' RACE reads using MiXCR and keeps one entry per CDR3 protein. The sample yields 850,000 to 1,000,000 distinct CDR3 sequences, roughly 50% seen once. The sequenced sample consisted of blood. The receptors derive from a man aged 30-40 years in good health.

This chain uses TRBV30 with TRBJ2-7; 8 bases match TRBD1. V dropped 1 base and J dropped 3; count of bases not matched to a gene: 2. The CDR3 sequence is 13 residues long. CDR1 and CDR2 (germline): GTSNPN, SVGIG (reference sequence). CDR3 nucleotides: TGTGCCTGGAGTGCAGGACAGGGCTACGAGCAGTACTTC. Its translation: CAWSAGQGYEQYF.

This clonotype has ten or more counts. A much larger clone differs from this one at a single base, so this may be a read error. The CDR3 coding sequence is TGTGCCAGCAGCGCCGGGACTAGCGGGGCCAATGAGCAGTACTTC. Its translation: CASSAGTSGANEQYF. This sequence joins TRBV7-2 and TRBJ2-5; 13 bases agree with TRBD2. The CDR3 loop spans 15 amino acids. V shed 5 bases, J shed 11 bases, and the junction held 11 bases outside the gene matches. Germline-derived CDR1 and CDR2 are SGHTA and FQGNSA.

V usage is TRBV27 and J usage is TRBJ2-1; 8 nucleotides align to TRBD2. The J segment lost 5 bases and the V segment lost 2 bases, leaving 17 bases of the junction unmatched. CDR1 is MNHEY, CDR2 SMNVEV, per germline (reference sequence). This CDR3 comprises 19 residues. The chain's CDR3 is CASSLRSTSQRGTNNEQFF. CDR3 nucleotides: TGTGCCAGCAGTTTACGGTCTACGTCTCAGCGGGGGACAAACAATGAGCAGTTCTTC.

This sequence joins TRBV5-1 and TRBJ1-1; TRBD1 agrees at 8 bases. This CDR3 has 13 residues. V lost 2 bases, J lost 8 bases, and 5 bases stayed unmatched. Germline-derived CDR1 and CDR2 are SGHRS and YFSETQ. In DNA form, the CDR3 reads TGCGCCAGCAGCTTCGACAGGGGTGGGGAAGCTTTCTTT. This gives the protein CASSFDRGGEAFF.

The rearrangement joins TRBV18 to TRBJ2-2; D not certain. This CDR3 is built from 15 residues. Trimming took off 1 base at V and 2 bases at J, with 8 bases between the two ends. CDR1 and CDR2 from the germline V gene are KGHSH and LQKENI. CDR3 in amino acids: CASSPQSGNTGELFF. CDR3 DNA: TGTGCCAGCTCACCACAGTCCGGCAACACCGGGGAGCTGTTTTTT.

The V and J genes are TRBV12-5 and TRBJ1-2; D possibly corresponds to TRBD1 (6 bases). The CDR3 spans 14 residues. Trimming stripped 6 bases from V and 2 bases from J, with 13 bases between. Germline V gene sequence: CDR1 LGHNT, CDR2 FRNRAP. The CDR3 DNA sequence: TGTGCTAGTGGCCGGGACACCCCGAACTATGGCTACACCTTC. Translated: CASGRDTPNYGYTF.

This chain uses TRBV13 with TRBJ2-6; 8 bases are a match to TRBD2. CDR3 length: 18 residues. J gave up 1 base and V 1 base, and 6 bases lay outside the gene matches. Germline CDR1 and CDR2: PRHDT and FYEKMQ (reference sequence). The CDR3 DNA reads TGTGCCAGCAGCTTAGACGGGGGGGCCTATTCTGGGGCCAACGTCCTGACTTTC. As protein: CASSLDGGAYSGANVLTF.

This rearrangement joins TRBV20-1 to TRBJ2-4; unclear D gene. V lost 5 bases and J 13 bases, leaving 21 bases between the germline ends. The CDR3 contains 13 residues. The germline gives CDR1 DFQATT, CDR2 SNEGSKA (reference sequence). For the CDR3, the DNA is TGCAGTGCTCGTGGTGTGGGGTCCTACAAGCAGTACTTC. Protein: CSARGVGSYKQYF.

The rearrangement uses TRBV9 and TRBJ2-3; a possible D gene is TRBD2 (7 bases). Germline assignment: CDR1 SGDLS and CDR2 YYNGEE. The CDR3 totals 17 residues. The V end lost 4 bases, the J end lost 4 bases, and 22 bases lay between the germline ends. CDR3 sequence reads: CASSLAGYGGRPDTQYF. The DNA for the CDR3 is TGTGCCAGCAGCCTGGCGGGTTACGGGGGGCGCCCAGATACGCAGTATTTT.

This clonotype was seen more than once but under ten times. The chain joins TRBV30 to TRBJ2-5; D remains ambiguous. This CDR3 is built from 15 residues. CDR1 and CDR2 from the germline V gene are GTSNPN and SVGIG (reference sequence). V lost 4 bases and J lost 2, with 17 bases in between. As DNA, the CDR3 is TGTGCCTGGATCCCCCGGGCCGATGGACAAGAGACCCAGTACTTC. This gives the protein CAWIPRADGQETQYF.

The chain uses TRBV6-2 or TRBV6-3 and TRBJ2-3; D uncertain. This CDR3 spans 15 amino acids. Trimming removed 2 bases from V and 3 bases from J, with 12 bases in between. The germline V gene encodes CDR1 MNHEY and CDR2 SVGEGT. CDR3 DNA sequence: TGTGCCAGCAGTTACAGTCAGGCGAAGACAGATACGCAGTATTTT. Protein sequence: CASSYSQAKTDTQYF.

The CDR3 DNA is TGTGCCAGCAGTGTCCCCCCCCAAGAGACCCAGTACTTC. Translating it yields CASSVPPQETQYF. V gene TRBV25-1 combines with J gene TRBJ2-5; no clear D gene. The CDR3 loop spans 13 amino acids. Trimming took 4 bases from V and 1 from J, leaving 7 bases between them. The germline gives CDR1 MGHDK, CDR2 SYGVNS.

V usage is TRBV29-1 and J usage is TRBJ2-5; perhaps D is TRBD1 or TRBD2 (5 bases each). Deletions cut 7 bases from V and 4 bases from J, with 13 bases between. Per the germline V gene, CDR1 is SQVTM and CDR2 is ANQGSEA. This CDR3 is built from 12 residues. The CDR3: CSAEAGRETQYF. In DNA form, the CDR3 reads TGCAGCGCCGAGGCAGGGAGAGAGACCCAGTACTTC.

This clonotype was seen only a few times. J is TRBJ2-7 and V is TRBV24-1; D perhaps matches TRBD2 (5 bases). Trimming left V 4 bases short and J 2 bases short, with 11 bases between. Germline V lookup: CDR1 KGHDR, CDR2 SFDVKD. This CDR3 comprises 14 residues. The CDR3 DNA is TGTGCCACCAGTGACGACCGGGATGCCTACGAGCAGTACTTC. Amino acids: CATSDDRDAYEQYF.

The chain employs TRBV29-1 and TRBJ2-1; D assignment may be TRBD1 or TRBD2 (5 bases each). V lost 0 bases, J lost 8 bases, and 14 bases lay in between. CDR1 SQVTM and CDR2 ANQGSEA come from the germline V gene. This CDR3 has 14 amino acids. The CDR3 loop is CSVEDLLGEHEQFF. The CDR3 DNA is TGCAGCGTTGAAGATCTATTGGGGGAACATGAGCAGTTCTTC.